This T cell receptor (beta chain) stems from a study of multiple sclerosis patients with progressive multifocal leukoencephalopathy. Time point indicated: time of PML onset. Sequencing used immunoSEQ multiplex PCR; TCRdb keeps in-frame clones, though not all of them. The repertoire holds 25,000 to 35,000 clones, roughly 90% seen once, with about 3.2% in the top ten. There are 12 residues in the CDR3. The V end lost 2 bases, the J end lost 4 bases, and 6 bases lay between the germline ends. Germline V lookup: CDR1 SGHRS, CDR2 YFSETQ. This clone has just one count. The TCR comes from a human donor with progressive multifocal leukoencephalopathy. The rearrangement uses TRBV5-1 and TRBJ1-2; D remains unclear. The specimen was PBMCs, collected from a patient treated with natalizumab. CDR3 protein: CASSFDFYGYTF. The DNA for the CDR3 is TGCGCCAGCAGCTTTGATTTCTATGGCTACACCTTC.